What follows are 15 T cell receptor beta chains derived from one specimen sequenced in a study of cytomegalovirus exposure and HLA in healthy donors. 60 Vbeta and 13 Jbeta primers were used in PCR. TCRdb's table, derived via immunoSEQ multiplex PCR, lists solely in-frame clones and lacks some. The table lists 70,000 or so clones, just under 70% of them singletons. Sequenced: PBMCs. The source of these receptors is a woman between 25 and 40 years old in good health and CMV-seronegative.

The V and J genes are TRBV10-3 and TRBJ2-5; 7 bases align to TRBD2. This CDR3 contains 15 residues. The junction had 11 bases not matched to a gene; V was cut back by 0 bases and J by 10 bases. Germline V lookup: CDR1 ENHRY, CDR2 SYGVKD. CDR3 nucleotide sequence: TGTGCCATCAGTGAGTCGGGGACGGGAGGAGGGGACCAGTACTTC. Translation gives CAISESGTGGGDQYF.

This sequence joins TRBV18 and TRBJ1-4; 9 bases map to TRBD1. Germline CDR1 reads KGHSH; CDR2 reads LQKENI. V dropped 6 bases and J dropped 0; count of bases not matched to a gene: 11. CDR3 length equals 18 residues. CDR3 protein: CASSPNEQGAATNEKLFF. CDR3 coding DNA: TGTGCCAGCTCCCCGAACGAACAGGGGGCTGCAACTAATGAAAAACTGTTTTTT.

CDR3 coding DNA: TGCAGCGTGTATCCCGGGACAGCCTATGGCTACACCTTC. Protein product: CSVYPGTAYGYTF. The chain couples TRBV29-1 to TRBJ1-2, with 7 positions matching TRBD1. Losses at the gene ends were 6 bases for V and 4 bases for J; bases not matched to a gene: 8. Germline V lookup: CDR1 SQVTM, CDR2 ANQGSEA. The CDR3 has 13 amino acids.

The chain recombines TRBV6-1 with TRBJ2-7; D gene ambiguous. The CDR3 extends over 13 amino acids. From germline, CDR1 is MNHNS and CDR2 SASEGT. Trimming shortened V by 5 bases and J by 2 bases, and 10 bases separated the two germline ends. The CDR3 spells CASSPPLAYEQYF. The CDR3 bases are TGTGCCAGCAGTCCCCCTTTAGCCTACGAGCAGTACTTC.

This clone was detected a few times. The chain couples TRBV14 to TRBJ2-6; D is undetermined. CDR3 length equals 17 residues. CDR1 is SGHDN, CDR2 FVKESK, per germline. Trimming took off 0 bases at V and 0 bases at J, with 9 bases between the two ends. This CDR3 reads CASSQDAVGSGANVLTF. As DNA, the CDR3 is TGTGCCAGCAGCCAAGATGCGGTGGGCTCTGGGGCCAACGTCCTGACTTTC. The whole variable domain, filled in from reference TRBV14 and TRBJ2-6, reads EAGVTQFPSHSVIEKGQTVTLRCDPISGHDNLYWYRRVMGKEIKFLLHFVKESKQDESGMPNNRFLAERTGGTYSTLKVQPAELEDSGVYFCASSQDAVGSGANVLTFGAGSRLTVL.

V gene TRBV2 combines with J gene TRBJ1-4; D is ambiguous. This CDR3 is built from 13 residues. CDR1 is SNHLY and CDR2 is FYNNEI in the germline V gene. Trimming left V 6 bases short and J 8 bases short, with 13 bases between. The CDR3 region is CASRSLREEKLFF. The CDR3, as DNA: TGTGCCAGCAGGAGCCTTCGCGAGGAAAAACTGTTTTTT.

This clone showed up just a few times. The CDR3 end shows no conserved phenylalanine or tryptophan, and so a read error is likely. Because the CDR3's place on the DNA is in doubt, the DNA is left out and the CDR3 is given as listed by TCRdb. V gene TRBV4-1 combines with J gene TRBJ1-2. The CDR3 length is 15 residues, termini included. Germline values: CDR1 MGHRA, CDR2 YSYEKL. The CDR3 region is CASSQEGRAGYGYTV.

The rearrangement joins TRBV28 to TRBJ1-2; 9 bases are shared with TRBD1. Germline values: CDR1 MDHEN, CDR2 SYDVKM. V trimming: 6 bases; J trimming: 7 bases; junction bases outside the gene matches: 9. The CDR3 consists of 14 residues. The CDR3 coding sequence is TGTGCCAGCAGCGAAAACAGGGGGCGTGGTGGCTACACCTTC. Protein sequence: CASSENRGRGGYTF.

J is TRBJ1-6 and V is TRBV28; TRBD1 matches 10 bases. This CDR3 contains 14 residues. The trim removed 4 bases at V and 10 bases at J, leaving 4 bases unmatched. In germline, CDR1 is MDHEN, CDR2 SYDVKM. The CDR3 reads CASSSDRGASPLHF. Written as DNA, the CDR3 is TGTGCCAGCAGTTCGGACAGGGGGGCCTCACCCCTCCACTTT.

This sequence joins TRBV19 and TRBJ2-7; TRBD1 might be the D (6 bases). The length of the CDR3 is 13 residues. Germline V lookup: CDR1 LNHDA, CDR2 SQIVND (reference sequence). The V gene lost 1 base and the J gene lost 6 bases, with 10 bases spanning the gap. CDR3 amino acids: CASSIGRGGEQYF. The CDR3 DNA reads TGTGCCAGTAGTATAGGCAGGGGCGGCGAGCAGTACTTC.

The J gene is TRBJ2-5, the V gene TRBV5-1; 12 bases are shared with TRBD2. Trimming removed 4 bases from V and 7 bases from J; junction bases left unmatched: 11. Germline V gene lookup returns CDR1 SGHRS and CDR2 YFSETQ. The CDR3 covers 16 residues. The CDR3 coding sequence is TGCGCCAGCAGCGCGACCACTAGCGGGGGGTTTGGGACCCAGTACTTC. This sequence encodes CASSATTSGGFGTQYF.

This sequence joins TRBV4-1 and TRBJ2-2, with 8 bases fitting TRBD2. CDR1 MGHRA and CDR2 YSYEKL come from the germline V gene. CDR3 length: 15 amino acids. With 4 bases clipped from V and 3 bases from J, the junction kept 4 bases outside the gene matches. CDR3 sequence reads: CASSPSGGYTGELFF. The CDR3 coding sequence is TGCGCCAGCAGCCCGAGCGGGGGATACACCGGGGAGCTGTTTTTT.

V is TRBV30 and J is TRBJ1-3; the D gene is possibly TRBD1 (5 bases). In germline, CDR1 is GTSNPN, CDR2 SVGIG (reference sequence). This CDR3 has 13 amino acids. V was clipped by 3 bases and J by 4 bases, with 10 bases between them. Here the CDR3 reads CAWSRALGNTIYF. The CDR3 DNA sequence: TGTGCCTGGAGCAGGGCTTTGGGAAACACCATATATTTT.

The chain uses TRBV6-1 and TRBJ2-1; no clear D gene. This CDR3 contains 14 residues. Trimming pared 2 bases from V and 7 bases from J, leaving 12 bases between. Per germline, CDR1 MNHNS and CDR2 SASEGT. Here the CDR3 reads CASSELGGNNEQFF. The CDR3 nucleotides are TGTGCCAGCAGTGAACTCGGCGGAAATAATGAGCAGTTCTTC.

This clone was seen only once. V usage is TRBV6-6 and J usage is TRBJ1-5; D ambiguous. V was trimmed by 6 bases and J by 2 bases, leaving 14 bases between them. The germline CDR1 and CDR2 sequences are MNHNY and SVGAGI (reference sequence). This CDR3 comprises 15 residues. Here the CDR3 DNA reads TGTGCCAGCAGGCGGACTGCGGATGGCAATCAGCCCCAGCATTTT. This translates into CASRRTADGNQPQHF.